These T cell receptor beta chains were read from a single sample in a study of beta chain features in type 1 diabetes. Measured with immunoSEQ multiplex PCR; TCRdb has only the in-frame clones, and not every one. The table lists some 290,000 clones, around 15% of them singletons. Input material: naive CD4+ T cells from blood. Receptors were obtained from a man aged 25 to 40 with type 1 diabetes. CDR3s include the opening cysteine and the closing phenylalanine or tryptophan. Where a row states a size, it is once, few, many or the class of an expanded clone; other rows omit it.

cdr3_aa j_call v_call clone_size
CASTVGAREVDEQFF TRBJ2-1 TRBV9 .
CASSGGQGVNEQFF TRBJ2-1 TRBV2 .
CASSLLMRDTEAFF TRBJ1-1 TRBV7-9 .
CASSVAPHPSGKEQYF TRBJ2-7 TRBV9 few
CASSYRAPGELFF TRBJ2-2 TRBV14 few
CASSRDRNTGELFF TRBJ2-2 TRBV11-2 .
CASSQDRDLSYEQYF TRBJ2-7 TRBV7-2 .
CASSLDRDAEAFF TRBJ1-1 TRBV18 .
CASSLDRESGNTIYF TRBJ1-3 TRBV6-5 .
CASSGGSYNEQFF TRBJ2-1 TRBV6-6 .
CASSLLGGETQYF TRBJ2-5 TRBV7-9 many
CASSFRREGTEAFF TRBJ1-1 TRBV7-9 few
CATTTGTSGHEQFF TRBJ2-1 TRBV5-1 .
CAWSVLGSGNAYEQYF TRBJ2-7 TRBV30 few
CASSATGGVNTEAFF TRBJ1-1 TRBV9 .
CASSALAGGASDEQFF TRBJ2-1 TRBV7-3 .
CASSLVSGYTF TRBJ1-2 TRBV7-2 .
CASSRQNLAMETQYF TRBJ2-5 TRBV11-2 few
CASSIRNRGAFF TRBJ1-1 TRBV19 few
CASSARHVYNEQFF TRBJ2-1 TRBV7-2 .
CASSDQGAGYEQYF TRBJ2-7 TRBV2 few